The rows below give T cell receptor beta chains drawn from one sample of a study of OX40 agonist ivuxolimab in advanced cancers. Assay: immunoSEQ multiplex PCR; the TCRdb copy retains only in-frame clones and omits some. The profile shows roughly 70,000 clones, over 75% of them singletons. Here the sequenced sample was CD4+ or CD8+ T cells sorted from blood, taken in a trial of the OX40 agonist ivuxolimab. Source of these receptors: an adult with an advanced solid tumor such as melanoma, head and neck, liver or kidney cancer. Each CDR3 is given with its conserved first and last residue. A D gene is named only where the DNA matches it firmly. Not every row has a clone size; where given, it reads once, few, many or a size class.

TRBJ2-7,-,-,TRBV10-3,CAISVGQGNDEQYF,TGTGCCATCAGTGTCGGGCAGGGGAATGACGAGCAGTACTTC
TRBJ1-3,TRBD1,once,TRBV19,CASSGQVVGTIYF,TGTGCCAGTAGTGGACAGGTCGTCGGCACCATATATTTT
TRBJ1-6,-,-,TRBV10-1,CASSEGRILGSYNSPLHF,TGCGCCAGCAGTGAGGGCAGGATATTGGGGTCCTATAATTCACCCCTCCACTTT
TRBJ1-1,-,-,TRBV7-2,CASGRTEDTEAFF,TGTGCCAGCGGTCGGACAGAGGACACTGAAGCTTTCTTT
TRBJ2-3,TRBD1,-,TRBV6-1,CASSARQGSVLDTQYF,TGTGCCAGCAGTGCCCGACAGGGGTCTGTGTTAGATACGCAGTATTTT
TRBJ2-2,TRBD1,-,TRBV12-5,CASVRQSGGHTGELFF,TGTGCTAGTGTCCGGCAATCAGGGGGCCACACCGGGGAGCTGTTTTTT
TRBJ1-1,TRBD1,-,TRBV5-1,CASSRARNRGTEAFF,TGCGCCAGCAGCCGCGCCCGGAACAGGGGCACTGAAGCTTTCTTT
TRBJ2-3,TRBD1,-,TRBV11-2,CASSFSAGGFTDTQYF,TGTGCCAGCAGCTTTAGCGCAGGGGGATTCACAGATACGCAGTATTTT
TRBJ2-7,TRBD1,-,TRBV5-1,CASSLEGAAYYEQYF,TGCGCCAGCAGCTTGGAGGGGGCGGCCTATTACGAGCAGTACTTC
TRBJ1-4,TRBD1,-,TRBV11-2,CASSLVPGQGGEKLFF,TGTGCCAGCAGCTTAGTTCCCGGACAGGGGGGTGAAAAACTGTTTTTT
TRBJ1-2,-,-,TRBV19,CASTRSAGANYGYTF,TGTGCCAGTACAAGGTCGGCTGGAGCTAACTATGGCTACACCTTC
TRBJ2-3,-,-,TRBV5-1,CASSWDSPGNTQYF,TGCGCCAGCAGCTGGGACTCCCCCGGGAATACGCAGTATTTT
TRBJ2-5,-,-,TRBV5-8,CASSSIPTSPQYF,TGTGCCAGCAGCTCGATACCCACGAGTCCCCAGTACTTC
TRBJ2-2,-,once,TRBV7-8,CASSLVAPGSTGELFF,TGTGCCAGCAGCTTAGTCGCGCCAGGGTCCACCGGGGAGCTGTTTTTT
TRBJ2-1,-,-,TRBV28,CATTWYNEQFF,TGTGCCACCACGTGGTACAATGAGCAGTTCTTC
TRBJ2-7,TRBD2,-,TRBV5-5,CASSFTSASYEQYF,TGTGCCAGCAGCTTCACTAGCGCGTCCTACGAGCAGTACTTC
TRBJ2-4,-,-,TRBV19,CASSTLPGKVAKAKNIQYF,TGTGCCAGTAGTACCCTGCCAGGGAAGGTGGCAAAAGCCAAAAACATTCAGTACTTC
TRBJ1-1,-,once,TRBV29-1,CSYKTPTGWDTEAFF,TGCAGTTATAAAACTCCTACAGGGTGGGACACTGAAGCTTTCTTT
TRBJ2-7,TRBD1,-,TRBV5-5,CASSLSAGTGAYEQYF,TGTGCCAGCAGCTTGTCCGCCGGGACAGGGGCCTACGAGCAGTACTTC
TRBJ1-5,-,once,TRBV7-2,CASSFGWSDQPQHF,TGTGCCAGCAGCTTCGGATGGTCCGATCAGCCCCAGCATTTT
TRBJ2-3,TRBD1,few,TRBV5-4,CASSLRTGEIDTQYF,TGTGCCAGCAGCTTGAGGACAGGGGAAATTGATACGCAGTATTTT
TRBJ2-5,-,-,TRBV4-3,CASSPRIEGETQYF,TGCGCCAGCAGCCCCCGGATCGAGGGGGAGACCCAGTACTTC
TRBJ2-7,TRBD2,-,TRBV6-6,CASSSGGLLSYEQYF,TGTGCCAGCAGTAGCGGGGGCCTCCTCTCCTACGAGCAGTACTTC
TRBJ2-7,-,many,TRBV7-9,CASSLGALYEQYF,TGTGCCAGCAGCTTAGGGGCCCTCTACGAGCAGTACTTC
TRBJ2-5,-,-,TRBV20-1,CSPTLGETQYF,TGCAGTCCCACGCTGGGGGAGACCCAGTACTTC
TRBJ1-1,TRBD1,once,TRBV6-1,CASSPTGLVTEAFF,TGTGCCAGCAGCCCGACAGGGTTAGTCACTGAAGCTTTCTTT
TRBJ1-1,TRBD1,-,TRBV28,CASSPQDRVGTEAFF,TGTGCCAGCAGTCCACAGGACAGGGTAGGAACTGAAGCTTTCTTT
TRBJ1-2,-,few,TRBV6-4,CASSQGPAGDGYTF,TGTGCCAGCAGTCAAGGTCCGGCAGGGGATGGCTACACCTTC
TRBJ2-3,-,-,TRBV2,CASSGTSDTQYF,TGTGCCAGCAGCGGGACTTCAGATACGCAGTATTTT
TRBJ2-5,-,medium-sized,TRBV4-3,CASSLDRETQYF,TGCGCCAGCAGTCTCGACAGGGAGACCCAGTACTTC
TRBJ2-5,-,medium-sized,TRBV7-2,CASSLGWQETQYF,TGTGCCAGCAGCTTAGGGTGGCAAGAGACCCAGTACTTC
TRBJ2-1,-,-,TRBV7-2,CASTPAGSYNEQFF,TGTGCCAGCACCCCCGCGGGCTCCTACAATGAGCAGTTCTTC
TRBJ2-5,-,-,TRBV7-2,CASSFGQQETQYF,TGTGCCAGCAGCTTCGGCCAGCAAGAGACCCAGTACTTC
TRBJ2-5,TRBD2,once,TRBV5-1,CASSLVASGGETQYF,TGCGCCAGCAGCCTCGTGGCTAGCGGGGGAGAGACCCAGTACTTC
TRBJ1-3,-,-,TRBV4-2,CASSQEGPPSANTIYF,TGTGCCAGCAGCCAAGAAGGACCGCCGTCTGCAAACACCATATATTTT
TRBJ1-2,-,-,TRBV18,CASSEQELNYGYTF,TGTGCCAGCTCAGAACAGGAACTCAACTATGGCTACACCTTC
TRBJ2-7,TRBD2,-,TRBV7-8,CASSLLLAGIREQYF,TGTGCCAGCAGCTTATTGTTAGCGGGGATCCGCGAGCAGTACTTC
TRBJ2-1,-,-,TRBV5-1,CASSLGSGAGTHNEQFF,TGCGCCAGCAGCTTGGGCTCGGGGGCTGGTACACACAATGAGCAGTTCTTC
TRBJ1-1,-,-,TRBV18,CASSPNSPGVGTEAFF,TGTGCCAGCTCACCAAATTCACCGGGAGTGGGGACTGAAGCTTTCTTT
TRBJ2-3,TRBD1,-,TRBV19,CASSGGQGVTDTQYF,TGTGCCAGTAGTGGGGGACAGGGAGTCACAGATACGCAGTATTTT
TRBJ1-1,-,-,TRBV29-1,CSVAQRDGEAFF,TGCAGCGTTGCACAACGCGACGGTGAAGCTTTCTTT
TRBJ1-6,-,-,TRBV5-1,CASSLDVSNSPLHF,TGCGCCAGCAGCTTGGATGTGAGTAATTCACCCCTCCACTTT
TRBJ2-7,TRBD1,-,TRBV7-6,CASSPRTGVGEQYF,TGTGCCAGCAGCCCCCGGACAGGGGTGGGCGAGCAGTACTTC
TRBJ2-7,-,-,TRBV7-2,CASSLASSYEQYF,TGTGCCAGCAGCTTAGCCAGCTCCTACGAGCAGTACTTC
TRBJ1-6,-,once,TRBV5-4,CASSLVSGGGDSPLHF,TGTGCCAGCAGCTTAGTGTCGGGGGGGGGTGATTCACCCCTCCACTTT
TRBJ2-1,TRBD2,-,TRBV11-3,CASSLDSGGYNEQFF,TGTGCCAGCAGCTTAGACAGCGGGGGCTACAATGAGCAGTTCTTC
TRBJ1-6,-,few,TRBV11-3,CASSWDQDSPLHF,TGTGCCAGTTCCTGGGACCAAGATTCACCCCTCCACTTT